The text below deals with one TCR beta chain. Its binding antigen is unknown. The CDR3 is cut off 3 residues early in the read; its end comes from the germline J gene. Equivalent amounts of genomic DNA from CVID and control samples were used as sequencing input. For every sample, a 60 bp segment covering the rearranged TCRbeta CDR3 region was amplified and then sequenced. The immunoSEQ assay, a bias-corrected multiplex PCR with high-throughput sequencing, was employed for TCRbeta amplification. As for the original processing: Each unique nucleotide sequence was treated as a clone and annotated with V, D and J genes, copy number and frequency. Sequences were labeled productive if in frame, and non-productive if out of frame or containing stop codons. As previously described, clonality was computed from Shannon's entropy. The predicted amino acid sequences of productive clones were used to derive mean CDR3 Kyte-Doolittle hydropathy. Hierarchical clustering of scaled V gene usage was performed with the R hclust function using Manhattan distance and complete linkage. Sharing of clones by CDR3 amino acid sequence was evaluated by resampling 12 repertoires per group over 100 rounds. The repertoires were screened for over 60 published EBV-specific TCRbeta sequences and roughly 240 published CMV-specific TCRbeta sequences. A couple of CVID samples yielding fewer than 10,000 sequences were excluded from analysis, leaving over 35 CVID repertoires. In its TCRdb copy, this immuneACCESS table keeps in-frame sequences only and misses some clones. Where compared with another copy, unresolved V genes explain less than half of these, and the others have no known cause. The DNA was the basis for D and trimming; V, J and clone size are from that table. The sample features some 1,500 clones, and none is a singleton. The ten largest clones add up to approximately 34% of the sample.

This specimen belongs to a study of T cell clonality in common variable immunodeficiency (dated by TCRdb to between 2014 and 2016). What the work shows at the level of the full study, not this receptor alone: According to the authors, finding the cause of the higher clonality in CVID would require sequencing the repertoires of T cell subpopulations. TCRbeta clonality was higher in CVID subjects than in healthy controls (t-test p = 0.018), and the increase was most characteristic of about a third of subjects. Correlations of repertoire features with clinical complications were constrained by heterogeneity among patients within the CVID cohort. Although equal DNA input was used, an average of about 75,000 unique sequences per sample was obtained for controls, compared with approximately 31,000 for CVID samples. CVID TCRbeta sequences reportedly showed fewer deletions and N-nucleotide insertions and lacked highly modified clones with 13 or more V deletions. CVID subjects shared fewer TCRbeta clones with each other than healthy controls did (p < 0.0001).

Standard criteria, namely reduction of serum IgG, IgA and/or IgM below the normal range together with specific antibody deficiency, were applied for the diagnosis of CVID. The CVID group comprised fewer than 50 subjects, 15 or so female and around 30 male, aged roughly 8 to 65 years with a mean age of roughly 38. Most CVID patients and most healthy controls were of Caucasian heritage. At the time of study participation, every CVID subject had been on replacement immunoglobulin therapy for at least one year. When blood was collected, none of the CVID subjects were ill or on immunomodulatory or immunosuppressive medication. Heparinized peripheral whole blood samples of about 5 to 9 ml were obtained from each donor. Genomic DNA from adults with common variable immune deficiency (CVID) and from healthy adult controls was used for sequencing of TCRbeta CDR3 repertoires. Diluted blood was subjected to density centrifugation over Hypaque 1077 or Ficoll-Paque for isolation of peripheral blood mononuclear cells. Unsorted mononuclear cells served as the source of genomic DNA, which was extracted either by Qiagen column purification or by a centrifugation-based method.

The germline V and J ends show losses of 2 bases and 0 bases respectively, and no gene match explains 4 bases of the junction. As encoded in the germline V gene, CDR1 is KGHSH while CDR2 is LQKENI. Counted from cysteine to phenylalanine, this CDR3 has 17 amino acids. The DNA has 42 bases, all within the CDR3, and is read from base 1. Material: peripheral blood mononuclear cells. Recombination connected TRBV18 to TRBJ2-6; 7 of the junction bases match TRBD1. This TCR was recovered from a human donor with common variable immunodeficiency. The CDR3 is CASSPSGGSSGANVLTF. Incomplete CDR3 DNA: TGTGCCAGCTCACCATCAGGGGGAAGCTCTGGGGCCAACGTC.